These T cell receptor beta chains were read from a single sample in a study of CD8 T cells in ankylosing spondylitis. In TCRdb, the 5' RACE reads were re-called with MiXCR into one record per CDR3 protein. This sample has about 360,000 distinct CDR3 sequences, with 20% found just once. Sequenced sample: blood, either unsorted or a sorted T cell fraction (not recorded which). These receptors were collected from a male donor with ankylosing spondylitis or in good health (not recorded which). The CDR3 runs from the conserved cysteine through the conserved F or W. Each record gives: V gene, D gene, J gene, clone size, CDR3 protein, CDR3 DNA. A D gene is named only where the DNA matches it firmly. A row's size may be missing; if present it is once, few, many or a size class.

TRBV7-9,.,TRBJ2-3,.,CASTSTGGADHTQYF,TGTGCCAGCACTTCAACAGGGGGGGCGGATCATACGCAGTATTTT
TRBV2,.,TRBJ2-7,.,CASLDRTASYEQYF,TGTGCCAGCCTGGACCGGACAGCATCCTACGAGCAGTACTTC
TRBV28,.,TRBJ2-1,.,CASSRTGTTIYNEQFF,TGTGCCAGCAGCCGTACCGGGACCACAATATACAATGAGCAGTTCTTC
TRBV29-1,.,TRBJ2-3,once,CSVEFTQVALPTDTQYF,TGCAGCGTTGAATTTACGCAGGTAGCACTCCCAACAGATACGCAGTATTTT
TRBV12-3/TRBV12-4,TRBD1,TRBJ1-6,few,CASSNGQGNSPLHF,TGTGCCAGCAGCAATGGACAGGGGAATTCACCCCTCCACTTT
TRBV24-1,.,TRBJ2-2,.,CATSDFFDANTGELFF,TGTGCCACCAGTGATTTTTTTGACGCGAACACCGGGGAGCTGTTTTTT
TRBV20-1,TRBD1,TRBJ2-7,.,CSAREGGTGTYEQYF,TGCAGTGCTAGGGAGGGCGGGACAGGGACCTACGAGCAGTACTTC
TRBV20-1,.,TRBJ2-1,.,CSARRLGASSYNEQFF,TGCAGTGCTAGGCGTTTGGGGGCTAGCTCCTACAATGAGCAGTTCTTC
TRBV19,.,TRBJ2-1,few,CASSIYSPDNEQFF,TGTGCCAGTAGTATATATTCCCCCGACAATGAGCAGTTCTTC
TRBV2,.,TRBJ2-5,few,CASSGSGNPSETQYF,TGTGCCAGCAGTGGTAGCGGTAATCCATCGGAGACCCAGTACTTC
TRBV11-2,.,TRBJ2-3,few,CASSLFLGADTQYF,TGTGCCAGCAGCTTATTCCTCGGGGCCGATACGCAGTATTTT
TRBV7-9,TRBD1,TRBJ1-5,few,CASSLSTGQWSNQPQHF,TGTGCCAGCAGCTTATCTACGGGACAGTGGAGCAATCAGCCCCAGCATTTT
TRBV27,TRBD2,TRBJ2-7,.,CASGISGGRIHEQYF,TGTGCCAGCGGGATTAGCGGGGGGCGGATCCACGAGCAGTACTTC
TRBV7-3,.,TRBJ2-1,few,CASSSSTYNEQFF,TGTGCCAGCAGCTCCAGCACATACAATGAGCAGTTCTTC
TRBV29-1,.,TRBJ2-7,few,CSVAEISYEQYF,TGCAGCGTTGCCGAGATTTCCTACGAGCAGTACTTC
TRBV29-1,TRBD2,TRBJ2-1,few,CSADRDYDHEQFF,TGCAGCGCTGACCGGGACTACGACCATGAGCAGTTCTTC
TRBV2,TRBD1,TRBJ2-1,.,CASSVPGTGGDEQFF,TGTGCCAGCAGTGTCCCCGGGACAGGGGGCGATGAGCAGTTCTTC
TRBV20-1,TRBD1,TRBJ2-1,many,CSARALLGGLDEQFF,TGCAGTGCTAGAGCACTCTTAGGGGGCTTAGATGAGCAGTTCTTC
TRBV4-1,TRBD2,TRBJ2-5,.,CASSHLLLAGLETQYF,TGCGCCAGCAGCCACCTTCTACTAGCGGGGTTGGAGACCCAGTACTTC
TRBV5-1,.,TRBJ2-1,.,CASSLIGGVYNEQFF,TGCGCCAGCAGCTTGATTGGTGGGGTTTACAATGAGCAGTTCTTC
TRBV12-3/TRBV12-4,.,TRBJ2-5,.,CASSDYRYQETQYF,TGTGCCAGCAGTGACTACAGGTACCAAGAGACCCAGTACTTC
TRBV11-2,.,TRBJ2-7,.,CASSLVPRDSYEQYF,TGTGCCAGCAGCTTAGTACCCCGGGACTCCTACGAGCAGTACTTC
TRBV27,TRBD1,TRBJ2-7,.,CASSSKTGISYEQYF,TGTGCCAGCAGTTCCAAGACAGGGATCTCCTACGAGCAGTACTTC
TRBV7-2,.,TRBJ2-1,few,CASSLVGGASPYNEQFF,TGTGCCAGCAGCTTAGTGGGGGGGGCTTCCCCCTACAATGAGCAGTTCTTC
TRBV20-1,.,TRBJ2-2,few,CSPRIANTGELFF,TGCAGTCCCCGAATCGCGAACACCGGGGAGCTGTTTTTT
TRBV9,TRBD2,TRBJ2-3,.,CASSPLAGGPDTQYF,TGTGCCAGCAGCCCCCTAGCGGGGGGTCCAGATACGCAGTATTTT
TRBV29-1,TRBD1,TRBJ2-5,.,CSAIPVTGWETQYF,TGCAGCGCCATCCCCGTGACAGGGTGGGAGACCCAGTACTTC
TRBV12-3/TRBV12-4,TRBD2,TRBJ2-5,.,CASSLGLAGDQETQYF,TGTGCCAGCAGTTTGGGACTAGCGGGGGATCAAGAGACCCAGTACTTC
TRBV4-1,.,TRBJ2-7,few,CASSYYRSSYEQYF,TGCGCCAGCAGCTATTATAGGAGCTCCTACGAGCAGTACTTC
TRBV12-3/TRBV12-4,.,TRBJ2-2,few,CASSTAGELFF,TGTGCCAGCAGTACCGCCGGGGAGCTGTTTTTT
TRBV27,.,TRBJ1-2,many,CASSSLNYGYTF,TGTGCCAGCAGCTCCCTGAACTATGGCTACACCTTC
TRBV27,.,TRBJ2-4,.,CASSSVPVGPELAKNIQYF,TGTGCCAGCAGTTCGGTACCTGTGGGTCCTGAGCTAGCCAAAAACATTCAGTACTTC
TRBV6-6,.,TRBJ2-1,many,CASSYSTYNEQFF,TGTGCCAGCAGTTACTCTACCTACAATGAGCAGTTCTTC
TRBV6-5,TRBD1,TRBJ2-2,few,CASSYLETGGVTGELFF,TGTGCCAGCAGTTACCTCGAGACAGGGGGTGTCACCGGGGAGCTGTTTTTT
TRBV6-5,TRBD2,TRBJ2-5,.,CASSYGGGAQETQYF,TGTGCCAGCAGTTACGGCGGGGGGGCCCAAGAGACCCAGTACTTC
TRBV12-3/TRBV12-4,.,TRBJ2-7,.,CASSPQIYEQYF,TGTGCCAGCAGCCCTCAGATTTACGAGCAGTACTTC
TRBV5-6,TRBD1,TRBJ2-2,few,CASSHKTGGITGELFF,TGTGCCAGCAGCCATAAAACAGGGGGTATCACCGGGGAGCTGTTTTTT
TRBV12-3/TRBV12-4,TRBD2,TRBJ2-1,few,CASKTSGGANEQFF,TGTGCCAGCAAGACTAGCGGGGGGGCAAATGAGCAGTTCTTC
TRBV14,TRBD2,TRBJ2-1,.,CASSQVQRGVGHEQFF,TGTGCCAGCAGCCAAGTTCAGCGGGGGGTCGGGCATGAGCAGTTCTTC